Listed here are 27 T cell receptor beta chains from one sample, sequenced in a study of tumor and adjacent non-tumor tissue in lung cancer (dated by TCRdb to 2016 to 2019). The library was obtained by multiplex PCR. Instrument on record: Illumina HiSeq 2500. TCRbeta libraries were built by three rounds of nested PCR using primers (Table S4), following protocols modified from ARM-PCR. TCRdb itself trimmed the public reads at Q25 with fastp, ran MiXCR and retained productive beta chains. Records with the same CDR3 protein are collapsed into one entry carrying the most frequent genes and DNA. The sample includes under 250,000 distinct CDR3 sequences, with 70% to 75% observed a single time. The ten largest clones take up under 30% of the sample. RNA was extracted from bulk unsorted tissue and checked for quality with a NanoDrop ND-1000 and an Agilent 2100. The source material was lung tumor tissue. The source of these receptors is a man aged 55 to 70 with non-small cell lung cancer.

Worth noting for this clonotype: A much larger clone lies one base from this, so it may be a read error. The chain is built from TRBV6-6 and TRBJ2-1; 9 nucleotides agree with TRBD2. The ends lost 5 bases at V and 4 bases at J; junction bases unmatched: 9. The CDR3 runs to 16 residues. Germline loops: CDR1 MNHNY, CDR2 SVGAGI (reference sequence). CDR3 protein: CASSAISGSLYNEQFF. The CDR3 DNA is TGTGCCAGCAGTGCAATTAGCGGGAGTCTTTACAATGAGCAGTTCTTC.

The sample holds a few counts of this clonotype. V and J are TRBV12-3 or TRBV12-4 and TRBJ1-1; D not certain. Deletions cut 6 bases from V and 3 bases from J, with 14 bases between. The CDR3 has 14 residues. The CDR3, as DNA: TGTGCCAGCAGCCGGACCACTTGGGACACTGAAGCTTTCTTT. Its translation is CASSRTTWDTEAFF.

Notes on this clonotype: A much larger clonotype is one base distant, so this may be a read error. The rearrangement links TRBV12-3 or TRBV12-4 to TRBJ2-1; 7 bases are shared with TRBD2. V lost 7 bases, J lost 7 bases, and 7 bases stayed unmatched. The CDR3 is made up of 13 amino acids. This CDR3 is CASIRVGGNEQFF. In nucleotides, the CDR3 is TGTGCCAGCATCAGAGTGGGGGGGAATGAGCAGTTCTTC.

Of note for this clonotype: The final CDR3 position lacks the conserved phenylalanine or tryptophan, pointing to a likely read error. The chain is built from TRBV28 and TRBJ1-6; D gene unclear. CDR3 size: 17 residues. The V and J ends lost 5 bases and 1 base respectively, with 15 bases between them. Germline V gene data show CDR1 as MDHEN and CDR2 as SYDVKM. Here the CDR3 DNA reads TGTGCCAGCAGTCCCCCGGGTGAGCGGTCCTATAATTCACCCCTCCACATT. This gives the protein CASSPPGERSYNSPLHI.

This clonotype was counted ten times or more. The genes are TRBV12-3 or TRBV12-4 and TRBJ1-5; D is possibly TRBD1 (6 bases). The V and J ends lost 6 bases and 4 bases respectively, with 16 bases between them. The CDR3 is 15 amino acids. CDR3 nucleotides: TGTGCCAGCAGCCCTGGGACACCGATTAATCAGCCCCAGCATTTT. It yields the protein CASSPGTPINQPQHF.

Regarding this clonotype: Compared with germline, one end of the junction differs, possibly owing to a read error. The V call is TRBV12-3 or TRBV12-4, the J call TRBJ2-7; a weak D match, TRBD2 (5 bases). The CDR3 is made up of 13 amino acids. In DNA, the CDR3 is TGTACCAGCAGTTACCGTCGGGGCTACGAGCAGTACTTC. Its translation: CTSSYRRGYEQYF.

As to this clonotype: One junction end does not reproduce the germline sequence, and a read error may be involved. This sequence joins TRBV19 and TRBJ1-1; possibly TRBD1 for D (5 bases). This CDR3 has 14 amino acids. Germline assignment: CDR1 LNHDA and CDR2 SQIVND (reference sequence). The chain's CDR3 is CASSIYGTPNETFF. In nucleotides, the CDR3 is TGTGCCAGTAGTATCTACGGGACCCCAAATGAAACTTTCTTT.

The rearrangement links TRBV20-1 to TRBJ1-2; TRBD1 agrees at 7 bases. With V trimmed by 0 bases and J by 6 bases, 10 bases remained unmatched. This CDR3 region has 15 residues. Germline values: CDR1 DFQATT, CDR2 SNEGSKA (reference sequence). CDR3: CSARELDREVHGYTF. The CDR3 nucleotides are TGCAGTGCTAGAGAATTAGACAGGGAGGTTCATGGCTACACCTTC.

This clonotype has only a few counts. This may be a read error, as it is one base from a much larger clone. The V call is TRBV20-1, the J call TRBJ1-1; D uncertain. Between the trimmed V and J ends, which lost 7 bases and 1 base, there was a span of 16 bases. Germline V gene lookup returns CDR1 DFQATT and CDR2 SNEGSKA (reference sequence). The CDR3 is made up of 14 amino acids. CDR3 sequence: CSVSMSRWNTEAFF. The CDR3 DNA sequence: TGCAGTGTTAGTATGTCCCGATGGAACACTGAAGCTTTCTTT.

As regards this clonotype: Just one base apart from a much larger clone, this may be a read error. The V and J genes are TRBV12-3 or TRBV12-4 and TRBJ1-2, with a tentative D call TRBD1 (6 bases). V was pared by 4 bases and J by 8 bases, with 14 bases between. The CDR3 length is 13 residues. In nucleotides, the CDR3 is TGTGCCAGCAGTTACCGACAGGTGCGGGGCTACACCTTC. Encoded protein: CASSYRQVRGYTF.

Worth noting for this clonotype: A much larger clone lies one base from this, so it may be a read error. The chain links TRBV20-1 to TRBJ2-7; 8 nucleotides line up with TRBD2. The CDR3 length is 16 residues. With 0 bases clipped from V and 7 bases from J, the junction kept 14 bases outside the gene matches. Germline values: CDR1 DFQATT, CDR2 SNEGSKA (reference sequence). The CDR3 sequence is CSARDRTSRGLGEQYF. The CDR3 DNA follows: TGCAGTGCTAGAGATAGGACTAGCAGGGGACTAGGGGAGCAGTACTTC.

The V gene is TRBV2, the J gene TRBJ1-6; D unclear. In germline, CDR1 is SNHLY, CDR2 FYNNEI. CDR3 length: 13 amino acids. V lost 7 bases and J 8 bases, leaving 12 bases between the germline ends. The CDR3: CASIGKVDSPLHF. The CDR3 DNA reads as TGTGCCAGCATTGGGAAGGTCGATTCACCCCTCCACTTT.

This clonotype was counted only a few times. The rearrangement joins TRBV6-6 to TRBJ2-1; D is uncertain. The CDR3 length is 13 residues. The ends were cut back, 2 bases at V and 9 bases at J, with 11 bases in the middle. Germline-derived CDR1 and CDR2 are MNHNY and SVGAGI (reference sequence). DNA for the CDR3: TGTGCCAGCAGTTACGACACGACGGGTGAGCAGTTCTTC. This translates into CASSYDTTGEQFF.

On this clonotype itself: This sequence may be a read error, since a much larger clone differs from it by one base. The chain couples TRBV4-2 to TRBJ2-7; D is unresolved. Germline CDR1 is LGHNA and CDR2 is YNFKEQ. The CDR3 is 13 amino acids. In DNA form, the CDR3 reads TGTGTCAGCAGCCAATTGAGCTCCTACGAGCAGTACTTC. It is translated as CVSSQLSSYEQYF.

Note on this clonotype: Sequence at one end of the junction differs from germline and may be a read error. DNA for the CDR3: TGCAGTGGTAGAGATATGGTAGCGGGAGGGGTCAACGAGCACTACTTC. Encoded protein: CSGRDMVAGGVNEHYF. This chain links TRBV20-1 with TRBJ2-7, with 11 positions matching TRBD2. This CDR3 comprises 16 residues. Germline assignment: CDR1 DFQATT and CDR2 SNEGSKA (reference sequence).

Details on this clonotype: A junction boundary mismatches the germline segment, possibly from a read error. The CDR3 loop reads CASSQGEGGRNTKAFF. The CDR3 nucleotides are TGTGCCAGCAGCCAAGGGGAAGGAGGGAGGAACACTAAAGCTTTCTTT. The genes are TRBV4-2 and TRBJ1-1; D gene uncertain. CDR3 size: 16 residues. Germline loops: CDR1 LGHNA, CDR2 YNFKEQ.

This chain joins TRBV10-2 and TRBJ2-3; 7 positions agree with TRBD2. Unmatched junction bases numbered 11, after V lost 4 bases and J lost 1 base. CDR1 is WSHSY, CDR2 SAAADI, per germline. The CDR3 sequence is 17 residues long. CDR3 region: CASSAGGVRPGTDTQYF. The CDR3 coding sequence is TGCGCCAGCAGTGCGGGGGGTGTCAGACCGGGCACAGATACGCAGTATTTT.

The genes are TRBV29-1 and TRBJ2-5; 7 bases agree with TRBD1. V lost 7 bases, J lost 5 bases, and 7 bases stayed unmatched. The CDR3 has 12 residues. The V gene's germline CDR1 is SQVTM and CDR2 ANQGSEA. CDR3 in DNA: TGCAGCGCGGTGGGACAGCATGAGACCCAGTACTTC. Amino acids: CSAVGQHETQYF.

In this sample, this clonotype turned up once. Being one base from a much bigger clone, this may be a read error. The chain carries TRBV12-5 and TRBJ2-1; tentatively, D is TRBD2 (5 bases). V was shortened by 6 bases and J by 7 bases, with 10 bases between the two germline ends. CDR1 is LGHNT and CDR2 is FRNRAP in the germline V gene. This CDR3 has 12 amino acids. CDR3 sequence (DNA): TGTGCTAGTGGCCACCGGGGAAATGAGCAGTTCTTC. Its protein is CASGHRGNEQFF.

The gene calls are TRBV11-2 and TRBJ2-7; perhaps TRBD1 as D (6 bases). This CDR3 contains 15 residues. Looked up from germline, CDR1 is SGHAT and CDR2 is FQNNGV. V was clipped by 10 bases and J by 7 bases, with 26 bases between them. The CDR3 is CAIRSPGQGVLEQYF. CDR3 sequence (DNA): TGTGCCATCAGGTCCCCGGGACAAGGGGTTTTGGAGCAGTACTTC.

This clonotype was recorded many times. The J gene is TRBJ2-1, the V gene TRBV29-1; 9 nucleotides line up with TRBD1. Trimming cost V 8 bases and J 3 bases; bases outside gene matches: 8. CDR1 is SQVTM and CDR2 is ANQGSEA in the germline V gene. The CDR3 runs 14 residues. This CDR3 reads CSLLGQGNYNEQFF. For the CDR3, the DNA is TGCAGCCTCTTGGGACAGGGAAACTACAATGAGCAGTTCTTC.

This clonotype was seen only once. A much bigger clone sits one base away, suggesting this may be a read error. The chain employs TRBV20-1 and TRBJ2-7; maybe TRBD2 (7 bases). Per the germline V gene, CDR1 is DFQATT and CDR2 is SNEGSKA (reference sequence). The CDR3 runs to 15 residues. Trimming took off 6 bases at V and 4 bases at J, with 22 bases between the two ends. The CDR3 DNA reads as TGCAGTGCCTTCCGGATTAGGGGGGGCGGGTACGAGCAGTACTTC. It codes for CSAFRIRGGGYEQYF.

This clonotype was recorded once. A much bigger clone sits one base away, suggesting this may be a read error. CDR3 protein: CASSSQGWHTEALF. In DNA, the CDR3 is TGTGCCAGCAGTAGTCAGGGGTGGCACACTGAAGCTTTATTT. The V and J genes are TRBV6-2 or TRBV6-3 and TRBJ1-1; the D gene is possibly TRBD1 (6 bases). This CDR3 spans 14 amino acids. In germline, CDR1 is MNHEY, CDR2 SVGEGT.

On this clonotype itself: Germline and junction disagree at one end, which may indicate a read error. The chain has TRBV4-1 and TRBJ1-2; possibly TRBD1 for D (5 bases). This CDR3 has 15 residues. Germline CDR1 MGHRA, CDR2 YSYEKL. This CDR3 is CASSQGRGPNYGHTF. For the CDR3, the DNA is TGCGCCAGCAGCCAAGGTCGGGGACCTAATTATGGCCACACCTTC.

The DNA of the CDR3 is TGTGCCAGCAGTTTTAGACAAGGCGGTGGCTACACCTTC. This codes for CASSFRQGGGYTF. The rearrangement links TRBV12-3 or TRBV12-4 to TRBJ1-2; D uncertain. CDR3 length equals 13 residues. The V end was cut by 3 bases, the J end by 7 bases, with 12 bases between.

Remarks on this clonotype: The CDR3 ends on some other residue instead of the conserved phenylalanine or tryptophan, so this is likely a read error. CDR3 region: CVSRPPGRGEQYL. CDR3 sequence (DNA): TGTGTCAGCAGGCCGCCAGGGCGCGGCGAGCAGTACCTC. The chain has TRBV12-3 or TRBV12-4 and TRBJ2-7, with D perhaps matching TRBD1 (5 bases). The CDR3 has 13 amino acids.

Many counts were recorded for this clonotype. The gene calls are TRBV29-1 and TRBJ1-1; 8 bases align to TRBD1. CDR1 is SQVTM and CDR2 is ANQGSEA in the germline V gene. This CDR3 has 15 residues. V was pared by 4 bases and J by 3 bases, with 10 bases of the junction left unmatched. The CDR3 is CSVAGTGGVDTEAFF. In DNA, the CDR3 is TGCAGCGTTGCGGGGACAGGTGGAGTGGACACTGAAGCTTTCTTT.